This record covers a single TCR beta chain. This specimen belongs to a study of control samples from healthy donors and cancer patients. This table comes from immunoSEQ multiplex PCR, and its TCRdb copy is limited to in-frame clones, with some not included. The sample records about 55,000 clones, approximately 95% being singletons. This TCR derives from a woman in her thirties in good health. Sequencing input: blood.

CDR3: CASSTGTGNSPLHF. For the CDR3, the DNA is TGTGCCAGCAGTACCGGGACAGGAAATTCACCCCTCCACTTT. V is TRBV6-5 and J is TRBJ1-6, with 8 positions matching TRBD1. The trim removed 5 bases at V and 7 bases at J, leaving 4 bases unmatched. Germline loops: CDR1 MNHEY, CDR2 SVGAGI. The CDR3 runs 14 residues.